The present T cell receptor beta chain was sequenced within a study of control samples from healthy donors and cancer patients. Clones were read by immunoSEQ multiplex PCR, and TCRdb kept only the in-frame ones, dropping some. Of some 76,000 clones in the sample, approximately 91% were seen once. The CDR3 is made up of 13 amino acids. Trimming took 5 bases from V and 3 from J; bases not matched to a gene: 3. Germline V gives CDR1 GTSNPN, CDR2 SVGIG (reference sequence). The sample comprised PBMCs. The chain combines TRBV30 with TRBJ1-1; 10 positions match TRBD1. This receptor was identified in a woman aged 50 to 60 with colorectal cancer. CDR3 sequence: CAWSGTGDTEAFF. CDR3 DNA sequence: TGTGCCTGGTCCGGGACAGGGGACACTGAAGCTTTCTTT. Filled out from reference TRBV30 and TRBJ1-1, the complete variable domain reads SQTIHQWPATLVQPVGSPLSLECTVEGTSNPNLYWYRQAAGRGLQLLFYSVGIGQISSEVPQNLSASRPQDRQFILSSKKLLLSDSGFYLCAWSGTGDTEAFFGQGTRLTVV.